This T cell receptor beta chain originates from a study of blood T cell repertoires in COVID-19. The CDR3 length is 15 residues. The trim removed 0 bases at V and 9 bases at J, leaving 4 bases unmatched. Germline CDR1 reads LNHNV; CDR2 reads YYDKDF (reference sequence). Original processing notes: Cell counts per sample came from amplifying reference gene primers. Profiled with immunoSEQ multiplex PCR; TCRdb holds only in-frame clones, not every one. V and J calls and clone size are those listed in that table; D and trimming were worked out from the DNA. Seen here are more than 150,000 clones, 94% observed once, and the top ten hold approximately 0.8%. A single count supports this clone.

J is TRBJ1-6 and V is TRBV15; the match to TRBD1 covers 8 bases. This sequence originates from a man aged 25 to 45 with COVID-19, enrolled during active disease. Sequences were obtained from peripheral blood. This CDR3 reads CATSRDTRGPSPLHF. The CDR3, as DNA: TGTGCCACCAGCAGAGATACCAGGGGGCCTTCACCCCTCCACTTT.